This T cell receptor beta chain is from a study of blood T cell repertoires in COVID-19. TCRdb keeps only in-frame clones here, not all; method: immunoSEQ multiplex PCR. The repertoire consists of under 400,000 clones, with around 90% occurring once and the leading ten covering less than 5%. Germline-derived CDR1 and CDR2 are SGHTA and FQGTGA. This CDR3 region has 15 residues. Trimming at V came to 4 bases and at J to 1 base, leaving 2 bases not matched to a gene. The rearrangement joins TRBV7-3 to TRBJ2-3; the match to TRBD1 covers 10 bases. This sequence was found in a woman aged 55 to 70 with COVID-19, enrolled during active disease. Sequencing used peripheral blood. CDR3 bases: TGTGCCAGCAGCTCCGGGACAGGGGGCACAGATACGCAGTATTTT. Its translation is CASSSGTGGTDTQYF.